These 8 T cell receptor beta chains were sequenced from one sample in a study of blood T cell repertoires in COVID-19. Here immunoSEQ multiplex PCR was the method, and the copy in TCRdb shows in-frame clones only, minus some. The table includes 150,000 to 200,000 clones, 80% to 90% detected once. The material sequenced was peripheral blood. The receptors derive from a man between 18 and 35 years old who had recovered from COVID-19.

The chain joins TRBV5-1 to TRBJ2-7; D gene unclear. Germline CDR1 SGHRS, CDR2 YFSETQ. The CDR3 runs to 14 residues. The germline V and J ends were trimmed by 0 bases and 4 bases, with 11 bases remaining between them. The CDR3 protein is CASSLGAVLYEQYF. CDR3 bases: TGCGCCAGCAGCTTGGGGGCCGTGCTGTACGAGCAGTACTTC.

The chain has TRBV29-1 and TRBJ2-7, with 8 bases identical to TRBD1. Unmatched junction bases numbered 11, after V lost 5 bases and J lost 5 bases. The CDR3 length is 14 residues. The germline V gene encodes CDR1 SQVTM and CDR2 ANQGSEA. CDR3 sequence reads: CSVLQGAGRNEQYF. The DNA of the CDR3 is TGCAGCGTTCTCCAGGGGGCAGGGCGGAACGAGCAGTACTTC.

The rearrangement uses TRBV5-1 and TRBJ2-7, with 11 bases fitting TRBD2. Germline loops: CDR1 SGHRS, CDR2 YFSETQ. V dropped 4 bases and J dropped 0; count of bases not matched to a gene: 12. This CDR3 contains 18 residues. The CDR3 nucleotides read TGCGCCAGCAGCCAAACGCCAAGGACTAGCGGGTTCTCCTACGAGCAGTACTTC. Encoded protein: CASSQTPRTSGFSYEQYF.

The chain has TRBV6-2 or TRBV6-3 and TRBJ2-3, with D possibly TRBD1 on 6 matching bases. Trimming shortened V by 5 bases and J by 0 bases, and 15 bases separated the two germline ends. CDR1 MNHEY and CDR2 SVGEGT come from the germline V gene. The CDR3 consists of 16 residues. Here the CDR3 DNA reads TGTGCCAGCAGTCACTTCAGGGGACCCAGCACAGATACGCAGTATTTT. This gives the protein CASSHFRGPSTDTQYF.

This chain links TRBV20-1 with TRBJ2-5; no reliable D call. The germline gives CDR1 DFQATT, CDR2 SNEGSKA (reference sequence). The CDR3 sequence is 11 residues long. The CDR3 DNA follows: TGCAGCCGGAGTTCCCAAGAGACCCAGTACTTC. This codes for CSRSSQETQYF.

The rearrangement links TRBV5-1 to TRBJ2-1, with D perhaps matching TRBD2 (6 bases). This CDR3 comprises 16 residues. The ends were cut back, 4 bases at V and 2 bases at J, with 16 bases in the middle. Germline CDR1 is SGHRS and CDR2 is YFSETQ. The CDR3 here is CASSPAFSGTYNEQFF. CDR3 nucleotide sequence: TGCGCCAGCAGCCCGGCCTTTAGCGGAACCTACAATGAGCAGTTCTTC.

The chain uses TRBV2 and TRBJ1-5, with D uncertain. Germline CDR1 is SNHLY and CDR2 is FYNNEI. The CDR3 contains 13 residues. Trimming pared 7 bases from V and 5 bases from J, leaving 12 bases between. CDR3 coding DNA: TGTGCCAGCAAGGTATTGGGAGATCAGCCCCAGCATTTT. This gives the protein CASKVLGDQPQHF.

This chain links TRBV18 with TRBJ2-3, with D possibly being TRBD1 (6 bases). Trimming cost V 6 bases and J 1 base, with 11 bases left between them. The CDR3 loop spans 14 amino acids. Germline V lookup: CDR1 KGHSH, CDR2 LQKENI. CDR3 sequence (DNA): TGTGCCAGCTCGCCTGCAGGGGGCACAGATACGCAGTATTTT. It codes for CASSPAGGTDTQYF.